The 9 T cell receptor beta chains given below trace back to one sample, sequenced in a study of CD8 T cells in ankylosing spondylitis. TCRdb recomputed calls from the 5' RACE reads with MiXCR, one row per CDR3 protein. This sample has 84,000 or so distinct CDR3 sequences, with around 25% found just once. The sequenced material came from blood, either unsorted or a sorted T cell fraction (not recorded which). Receptors were obtained from a male donor with ankylosing spondylitis or in good health (not recorded which).

This clonotype came up a few times. The J gene is TRBJ1-1, the V gene TRBV12-3 or TRBV12-4; D not certain. The CDR3 is 13 residues long. V lost 6 bases and J 5 bases, leaving 13 bases between the germline ends. In nucleotides, the CDR3 is TGTGCCAGCAGCTCCCCCCGGGAGACTGAAGCTTTCTTT. Protein sequence: CASSSPRETEAFF.

The CDR3 sequence: CASSPHGEGRVAEAFF. The CDR3 DNA reads as TGTGCCAGCAGCCCGCACGGAGAGGGGCGGGTCGCTGAAGCTTTCTTT. V and J are TRBV3-1 and TRBJ1-1, with D perhaps TRBD1 (5 bases). The CDR3 consists of 16 residues. V was shortened by 4 bases and J by 6 bases, with 21 bases between the two germline ends. The germline gives CDR1 LGHDT, CDR2 YNNKEL (reference sequence).

The chain recombines TRBV5-1 with TRBJ2-1; the D gene is possibly TRBD1 (5 bases). From germline, CDR1 is SGHRS and CDR2 YFSETQ. The V end was cut by 3 bases, the J end by 2 bases, with 12 bases between. The CDR3 runs 15 residues. The DNA for the CDR3 is TGCGCCAGCAGCTCAACAGGTCTCCCCTACAATGAGCAGTTCTTC. Translating it yields CASSSTGLPYNEQFF. Supplemented by reference TRBV5-1 and TRBJ2-1, the full variable domain reads KAGVTQTPRYLIKTRGQQVTLSCSPISGHRSVSWYQQTPGQGLQFLFEYFSETQRNKGNFPGRFSGRQFSNSRSEMNVSTLELGDSALYLCASSSTGLPYNEQFFGPGTRLTVL.

This rearrangement joins TRBV5-5 to TRBJ2-7; TRBD2 matches at 9 bases. Looked up from germline, CDR1 is SGHKS and CDR2 is YYEKEE (reference sequence). The ends lost 0 bases at V and 3 bases at J; junction bases unmatched: 4. The CDR3 is 15 amino acids. The CDR3 DNA is TGTGCCAGCAGCTTGGGACTAGCGGTGGGCTACGAGCAGTACGTC. It translates to CASSLGLAVGYEQYV.

The rearrangement links TRBV7-9 to TRBJ2-1; D might be TRBD2 (5 bases). This CDR3 spans 12 amino acids. V lost 5 bases, J lost 9 bases, and 11 bases lay in between. The germline CDR1 and CDR2 sequences are SEHNR and FQNEAQ (reference sequence). The CDR3 coding sequence is TGTGCCAGCAGCATAGGCGGAGGTGAGCAGTTCTTC. This encodes CASSIGGGEQFF.

This sequence joins TRBV18 and TRBJ2-3, with 10 nucleotides matching TRBD2. V trimming: 0 bases; J trimming: 4 bases; junction bases outside the gene matches: 4. Germline V gene data show CDR1 as KGHSH and CDR2 as LQKENI. The CDR3 runs to 16 residues. CDR3 residues: CASSPPSGRSPDTQYF. The DNA of the CDR3 is TGTGCCAGCTCACCACCTAGCGGGAGGTCCCCAGATACGCAGTATTTT.

This sequence joins TRBV10-1 and TRBJ2-3; 8 bases map to TRBD2. This CDR3 has 14 amino acids. Germline V gene data show CDR1 as WNHNN and CDR2 as SYGVQD (reference sequence). Unmatched junction bases numbered 3, after V lost 5 bases and J lost 2 bases. The CDR3, as DNA: TGCGCCAGCAGTCAACTAGCGGTCACAGATACGCAGTATTTT. Translated: CASSQLAVTDTQYF.

This clonotype came up a few times. This chain joins TRBV6-1 and TRBJ1-5, with D possibly being TRBD1 (5 bases). Looked up from germline, CDR1 is MNHNS and CDR2 is SASEGT. V was trimmed by 9 bases and J by 2 bases, leaving 17 bases between them. The CDR3 length is 15 residues. Here the CDR3 reads CASRGDRDGNQPQHF. Written as DNA, the CDR3 is TGTGCCAGTCGGGGGGATAGGGACGGCAATCAGCCCCAGCATTTT.

V usage is TRBV9 and J usage is TRBJ2-7; TRBD1 matches 9 bases. This CDR3 is built from 15 residues. Germline V gives CDR1 SGDLS, CDR2 YYNGEE. Losses at the gene ends were 4 bases for V and 4 bases for J; bases not matched to a gene: 9. The chain's CDR3 is CASSFTGTGFYEQYF. For the CDR3, the DNA is TGTGCCAGCAGCTTTACCGGGACAGGGTTTTACGAGCAGTACTTC.